This TCR beta chain is from a study of shared clonotypes between healthy human individuals. Produced via immunoSEQ multiplex PCR; TCRdb's table is partial and in-frame only. The data show about 2,100,000 clones, with around 93% seen just once and more than 1.5% held by the top ten. Trimming took 5 bases from V and 0 from J, leaving 10 bases between them. The CDR3 runs 14 residues. CDR1 is MDHEN and CDR2 is SYDVKM in the germline V gene. CD8 cells classed as naive were CD45RO-negative and positively selected for CCR7, excluding terminally differentiated effector memory CD45RA+ cells. The TCR originated in a man younger than 35 in good health. Some clones in this sample may be carry-over from other donors' samples. Material for sequencing was naive CD8+ T cells from PBMCs. The J gene is TRBJ1-2, the V gene TRBV28, with D tentatively TRBD1 (5 bases). The CDR3 DNA reads as TGTGCCAGCAGTACCCCGACAGCTAACTATGGCTACACCTTC. This sequence encodes CASSTPTANYGYTF.